This entry lists 32 T cell receptor beta chains sequenced from one sample in a study of blood T cells in healthy people across ages. Next came a second PCR, run for roughly 6 to 11 cycles, which used a sample-barcoded 5' primer along with a J-beta primer mix. Using its own MiXCR run on the 5' RACE reads, TCRdb lists one record per CDR3 protein. Found here are approximately 810,000 distinct CDR3 sequences, 25% to 35% of them singletons; the top ten hold 15% to 20%. Material: blood. The source of these receptors is a woman older than 75 in good health.

There are many counts of this clonotype. V is TRBV29-1 and J is TRBJ2-3; maybe TRBD1 (5 bases). Trimming shortened V by 4 bases and J by 0 bases, and 14 bases separated the two germline ends. The CDR3 has 15 amino acids. Germline CDR1 is SQVTM and CDR2 is ANQGSEA. The CDR3 loop reads CSVVAGAHSTDTQYF. In DNA, the CDR3 is TGCAGCGTTGTGGCTGGGGCCCACAGCACAGATACGCAGTATTTT.

This clonotype was seen repeatedly, ten times or more. V is TRBV18 and J is TRBJ2-7; maybe TRBD2 (6 bases). Germline V CDR1 and CDR2: KGHSH, LQKENI. The CDR3 totals 15 residues. Trimming pared 5 bases from V and 5 bases from J, leaving 19 bases between. CDR3 protein: CASSYRLGGLDEQYF. The CDR3 DNA sequence: TGTGCCAGCTCATACCGCTTGGGGGGTCTTGACGAGCAGTACTTC.

Turning to this clonotype: This could be a read error, since a much larger clone is one nucleotide away. The CDR3: CASSLLSTDAQYF. The CDR3 nucleotides read TGTGCCAGCAGTTTGCTCAGCACAGATGCGCAGTATTTT. The rearrangement links TRBV12-3 or TRBV12-4 to TRBJ2-3; D gene ambiguous. The CDR3 loop spans 13 amino acids.

The chain employs TRBV29-1 and TRBJ2-5; TRBD2 matches 12 bases. Germline V gene lookup returns CDR1 SQVTM and CDR2 ANQGSEA. The CDR3 spans 15 residues. With 5 bases clipped from V and 4 bases from J, the junction kept 8 bases outside the gene matches. DNA for the CDR3: TGCAGCGTTACTGGACTAGCGGGAAGGGGAGAGACCCAGTACTTC. This codes for CSVTGLAGRGETQYF.

The chain is built from TRBV5-1 and TRBJ2-5, with 8 bases fitting TRBD2. V shed 5 bases, J shed 11 bases, and the junction held 17 bases outside the gene matches. The CDR3 spans 15 residues. Germline V gives CDR1 SGHRS, CDR2 YFSETQ. CDR3 in DNA: TGCGCCAGCAGGGCCGGGACTAGTTGGTACAATAAGCAGTACTTC. Protein: CASRAGTSWYNKQYF. Drawing the rest from reference TRBV5-1 and TRBJ2-5, the complete variable domain is KAGVTQTPRYLIKTRGQQVTLSCSPISGHRSVSWYQQTPGQGLQFLFEYFSETQRNKGNFPGRFSGRQFSNSRSEMNVSTLELGDSALYLCASRAGTSWYNKQYFGPGTRLLVL.

The sample holds many counts of this clonotype. CDR3 coding DNA: TGTGCCAGCACCGATCAGGGGAGCACTGAAGCTTTCTTT. This sequence encodes CASTDQGSTEAFF. V is TRBV12-3 or TRBV12-4 and J is TRBJ1-1; maybe TRBD1 (6 bases). This CDR3 spans 13 amino acids. Trimming cost V 7 bases and J 4 bases, with 13 bases left between them.

This clonotype was counted ten times or more. The chain carries TRBV4-1 and TRBJ2-3, with 14 bases fitting TRBD2. CDR1 is MGHRA, CDR2 YSYEKL, per germline. CDR3 length equals 20 residues. Germline trimming cut 4 bases from V and 3 bases from J; bases unmatched to any gene: 15. CDR3 protein: CASSLAKTSGGARSTDTQYF. CDR3 DNA sequence: TGCGCCAGCAGCCTCGCGAAGACTAGCGGGGGGGCCCGGTCTACAGATACGCAGTATTTT.

This clonotype was seen at least ten times. This rearrangement joins TRBV20-1 to TRBJ2-4, with D maybe TRBD2 (7 bases). CDR3 size: 18 residues. V was clipped by 0 bases and J by 0 bases, with 18 bases between them. In germline, CDR1 is DFQATT, CDR2 SNEGSKA (reference sequence). This chain's CDR3 is CSARDPGGAGVAKNIQYF. The DNA of the CDR3 is TGCAGTGCTAGAGACCCTGGGGGGGCCGGGGTAGCCAAAAACATTCAGTACTTC.

There are a few counts of this clonotype. The rearrangement links TRBV20-1 to TRBJ1-5; D is unresolved. CDR3 length: 16 amino acids. The V gene's germline CDR1 is DFQATT and CDR2 SNEGSKA (reference sequence). The V end lost 4 bases, the J end lost 0 bases, and 16 bases lay between the germline ends. In DNA, the CDR3 is TGCAGTGCTACCTCGGGAACAGCCTATAGCAATCAGCCCCAGCATTTT. Its translation: CSATSGTAYSNQPQHF.

This clonotype was counted many times. The chain joins TRBV24-1 to TRBJ2-5; tentatively, D is TRBD2 (6 bases). Trimming shortened V by 4 bases and J by 5 bases, and 19 bases separated the two germline ends. Germline CDR1 reads KGHDR; CDR2 reads SFDVKD. The CDR3 runs 16 residues. Here the CDR3 DNA reads TGTGCCACCAGTGACCCATCTCGTTCGGCGGGGGAGACCCAGTACTTC. Its protein product is CATSDPSRSAGETQYF.

This chain links TRBV4-1 with TRBJ1-1, with D possibly TRBD1 on 6 matching bases. Per germline, CDR1 MGHRA and CDR2 YSYEKL. The CDR3 is made up of 16 amino acids. Trimming took 1 base from V and 3 from J, leaving 15 bases between them. The CDR3 sequence is CASSQGGQGLDTEAFF. CDR3 in DNA: TGCGCCAGCAGCCAAGGGGGTCAGGGGCTCGACACTGAAGCTTTCTTT.

This clonotype was counted between two and nine times. This could be a read error, since a much larger clone is one nucleotide away. The genes are TRBV11-2 and TRBJ2-1; D gene ambiguous. The CDR3 covers 14 residues. The V end was cut by 2 bases, the J end by 6 bases, with 11 bases between. Germline-derived CDR1 and CDR2 are SGHAT and FQNNGV. DNA for the CDR3: TGTGCCAGCAGCTTAAGGCTAGTTTCCAATGAGCAGTTCTTC. Amino acid sequence: CASSLRLVSNEQFF.

The chain couples TRBV24-1 to TRBJ2-3, with TRBD2 identical over 10 bases. V shed 9 bases, J shed 2 bases, and the junction held 13 bases outside the gene matches. The germline CDR1 and CDR2 sequences are KGHDR and SFDVKD. CDR3 size: 17 residues. CDR3 coding DNA: TGTGCCACCGCGAGCGGGAGGGCCGGTCGGGCCACAGATACGCAGTATTTT. It is translated as CATASGRAGRATDTQYF.

The V gene is TRBV2, the J gene TRBJ1-2, with 11 bases aligning to TRBD1. The CDR3 runs to 14 residues. Trimming at V came to 2 bases and at J to 9 bases, leaving 5 bases not matched to a gene. Per germline, CDR1 SNHLY and CDR2 FYNNEI. CDR3 nucleotides: TGTGCCAGCAGTGAAAGGACAGGGGGCCATAGCTACACCTTC. It codes for CASSERTGGHSYTF.

Note on this clonotype: A read error may explain this, as a much larger clone is one base away. The chain recombines TRBV29-1 with TRBJ2-7, with a possible D match to TRBD1 (5 bases). Germline assignment: CDR1 SQVTM and CDR2 ANQGSEA. CDR3 size: 11 residues. V shed 7 bases and J shed 7 bases, with 14 bases lying between them. DNA of the CDR3: TGCAGCGCCGGACAATGGGATGAGCAGTACTTC. Its translation: CSAGQWDEQYF.

This rearrangement joins TRBV2 to TRBJ2-3; the match to TRBD2 covers 7 bases. The CDR3 has 15 residues. V shed 9 bases, J shed 1 base, and the junction held 10 bases outside the gene matches. Germline values: CDR1 SNHLY, CDR2 FYNNEI. CDR3 region: CARIRRAGRTDTQYF. CDR3 DNA sequence: TGTGCCAGGATCAGACGAGCGGGGCGCACAGATACGCAGTATTTT. Full variable domain (outside the CDR3, taken from reference TRBV2 and TRBJ2-3): EPEVTQTPSHQVTQMGQEVILRCVPISNHLYFYWYRQILGQKVEFLVSFYNNEISEKSEIFDDQFSVERPDGSNFTLKIRSTKLEDSAMYFCARIRRAGRTDTQYFGPGTRLTVL.

This chain joins TRBV6-5 and TRBJ2-5; D is undetermined. Germline lookup yields CDR1 MNHEY and CDR2 SVGAGI. The CDR3 has 15 amino acids. V lost 0 bases and J lost 0, with 8 bases in between. The chain's CDR3 is CASSYSDGNQETQYF. The CDR3 DNA reads as TGTGCCAGCAGTTACTCGGACGGAAACCAAGAGACCCAGTACTTC.

This clonotype was seen once. The chain employs TRBV6-2 or TRBV6-3 and TRBJ2-1; D is unresolved. The CDR3 has 13 residues. The germline V gene encodes CDR1 MNHEY and CDR2 SVGEGT. The germline V and J ends were trimmed by 1 base and 12 bases, with 13 bases remaining between them. DNA of the CDR3: TGTGCCAGCAGTTACTTGACCCCCTCGTCGCAGTTCTTC. Protein: CASSYLTPSSQFF.

This clonotype was counted many times. The chain recombines TRBV6-5 with TRBJ2-5; TRBD2 matches 9 bases. The germline V gene has CDR1 MNHEY and CDR2 SVGAGI. J gave up 1 base and V 7 bases, and 4 bases lay outside the gene matches. There are 14 residues in the CDR3. The CDR3 is CASNRRGGQETQYF. The CDR3 nucleotides read TGTGCCAGCAATAGGCGGGGGGGCCAAGAGACCCAGTACTTC.

This clonotype was observed at least ten times. The chain has TRBV6-2 or TRBV6-3 and TRBJ1-2; D not resolved. V was shortened by 6 bases and J by 8 bases, with 10 bases between the two germline ends. Per the germline V gene, CDR1 is MNHEY and CDR2 is SVGEGT. The CDR3 covers 11 residues. The CDR3: CASSPDRGYTF. The CDR3 nucleotides read TGTGCCAGCAGCCCCGATCGGGGCTACACCTTC.

J is TRBJ2-2 and V is TRBV10-1; 11 positions agree with TRBD1. The CDR3 has 15 amino acids. Germline loops: CDR1 WNHNN, CDR2 SYGVQD (reference sequence). V lost 7 bases, J lost 5 bases, and 6 bases stayed unmatched. The CDR3 region is CASMAGTGGTGELFF. The CDR3 DNA is TGCGCCAGCATGGCCGGGACAGGGGGGACCGGGGAGCTGTTTTTT.

This clonotype occurred many times. The J gene is TRBJ2-3, the V gene TRBV18; D is ambiguous. CDR3 length equals 13 residues. The germline V gene encodes CDR1 KGHSH and CDR2 LQKENI. Deletions cut 3 bases from V and 4 bases from J, with 8 bases between. The CDR3 sequence is CASSPPRSDTQYF. The CDR3 nucleotides are TGTGCCAGCTCACCTCCCCGCTCAGATACGCAGTATTTT.

V is TRBV7-9 and J is TRBJ2-1, with 9 bases lining up with TRBD1. Germline loops: CDR1 SEHNR, CDR2 FQNEAQ (reference sequence). J was trimmed by 8 bases and V by 7 bases; bases with no gene match: 6. This CDR3 has 13 amino acids. This chain's CDR3 is CASTGTGTYEQFF. DNA for the CDR3: TGTGCCAGCACCGGGACAGGGACGTATGAGCAGTTCTTC.

This clonotype was counted many times. The CDR3 here is CASSLYGPSGNEQFF. DNA of the CDR3: TGTGCCAGCAGCTTATATGGGCCTAGCGGAAATGAGCAGTTCTTC. The chain uses TRBV11-2 and TRBJ2-1; 7 nucleotides align to TRBD2. Trimming cost V 2 bases and J 7 bases; bases outside gene matches: 8. Germline lookup yields CDR1 SGHAT and CDR2 FQNNGV. This CDR3 is 15 amino acids long.

This clonotype was recorded at least ten times. CDR3 sequence (DNA): TGTGCCAGCAGAGGAGTCTCTGGGGCCAACGTCCTGACTTTC. Its protein product is CASRGVSGANVLTF. The gene calls are TRBV6-2 or TRBV6-3 and TRBJ2-6; D unresolved. The ends were cut back, 6 bases at V and 0 bases at J, with 6 bases in the middle. Germline V lookup: CDR1 MNHEY, CDR2 SVGEGT. This CDR3 is built from 14 residues.

This clonotype has only a few counts. This chain links TRBV4-2 with TRBJ1-1; tentative D call: TRBD1 (6 bases). Trimming left V 0 bases short and J 2 bases short, with 16 bases between. The CDR3 is made up of 17 amino acids. CDR1 and CDR2 from the germline V gene are LGHNA and YNFKEQ. In DNA, the CDR3 is TGTGCCAGCAGCCAAGATCCCAGGGGAGCCGGTAACACTGAAGCTTTCTTT. Protein sequence: CASSQDPRGAGNTEAFF.

About this clonotype: Its ends do not fully match the called genes, so a read error is possible. The rearrangement links TRBV20-1 to TRBJ2-5; the D gene is possibly TRBD1 (6 bases). In germline, CDR1 is DFQATT, CDR2 SNEGSKA (reference sequence). The CDR3 spans 15 residues. CDR3 in amino acids: CSAGDIGQQKETQYF. CDR3 DNA: TGCAGTGCTGGAGATATTGGACAGCAAAAAGAGACCCAGTACTTC.

This clonotype was observed at least ten times. The rearrangement joins TRBV6-2 or TRBV6-3 to TRBJ2-7; D is unclear. The CDR3 consists of 13 residues. Germline values: CDR1 MNHEY, CDR2 SVGEGT. V shed 0 bases and J shed 4 bases, with 7 bases lying between them. The CDR3 region has the DNA TGTGCCAGCAGTTACTCAAAACCTTACGAGCAGTACTTC. Translation gives CASSYSKPYEQYF.

This chain connects TRBV29-1 to TRBJ2-7; D not certain. The DNA end is a closer match to TRBJ2-5, so the J assignment may be wrong. The CDR3 contains 12 residues. CDR1 is SQVTM and CDR2 is ANQGSEA in the germline V gene. CDR3 residues: CSVVPTPETQYF. In DNA form, the CDR3 reads TGCAGCGTTGTACCGACACCTGAGACCCAGTACTTC.

The chain links TRBV18 to TRBJ1-1; weak D call: TRBD1 (6 bases). Trimming left V 6 bases short and J 2 bases short, with 19 bases between. The CDR3 is 16 residues long. Germline assignment: CDR1 KGHSH and CDR2 LQKENI. For the CDR3, the DNA is TGTGCCAGCTCCCCAAGAGGGGGAGAATTCAACACTGAAGCTTTCTTT. Translating gives CASSPRGGEFNTEAFF.

This clonotype was observed a handful of times. This chain links TRBV7-2 with TRBJ1-4; weak D call: TRBD1 (5 bases). The V end lost 1 base, the J end lost 7 bases, and 13 bases lay between the germline ends. The CDR3 covers 15 residues. Per the germline V gene, CDR1 is SGHTA and CDR2 is FQGNSA. The CDR3 loop reads CASSLVQGPGEKLFF. The CDR3 nucleotides are TGTGCCAGCAGCTTAGTCCAGGGTCCGGGTGAAAAACTGTTTTTT.

In this sample, this clonotype turned up a few times. The chain is built from TRBV5-1 and TRBJ2-5, with 7 bases that match TRBD2. The CDR3 length is 14 residues. V trimming: 3 bases; J trimming: 3 bases; junction bases outside the gene matches: 5. Germline assignment: CDR1 SGHRS and CDR2 YFSETQ. The CDR3 region has the DNA TGCGCCAGCAGCTCCACTAGCGTGGAAGAGACCCAGTACTTC. Protein: CASSSTSVEETQYF.